This T cell receptor (beta chain) originates from a study of vaccination and CD4 T cells after COVID-19. Study background: Control cultures were given a CEFX pool, an HIV-1 Nef pool, or no peptide.

This clonotype showed up just once. The antigen is undetermined. The Oncomine TCR Beta short-read assay was applied to DNA of cultured CD4+ T cells. TCRdb processed the PCR reads anew with MiXCR; each CDR3 protein has one entry. There are tens of thousands of distinct CDR3 sequences in the sample; 60% to 75% occur only once, and around 7.9% lies in the top ten. Overall study results and limits: Analysis of convalescent patients found that 304 of 307 vaccine-specific clones were spike mono-reactive.

Germline values: CDR1 MNHNS, CDR2 SASEGT. The CDR3 covers 16 residues. The germline V and J ends were trimmed by 6 bases and 2 bases, with 17 bases remaining between them. Treatment described: roughly 10-day PBMC culture with coronavirus spike peptide pools or control peptides (ViraFEST assay). The V and J genes are TRBV6-1 and TRBJ2-1, with D tentatively TRBD1 (5 bases). This sequence originates from a human donor who had recovered from COVID-19. The sample was CD4+ T cells from blood, cultured in vitro. The CDR3, as DNA: TGTGCCAGCAGACCTCAGGGAAATATTGCCTACAATGAGCAGTTCTTC. Its protein is CASRPQGNIAYNEQFF.